The clone carrying this T cell receptor (beta chain) has just one count. The CDR3 is made up of 16 amino acids. The germline gives CDR1 LGHDT, CDR2 YNNKEL (reference sequence). V lost 2 bases, J lost 9 bases, and 12 bases stayed unmatched. The assay was immunoSEQ multiplex PCR, and TCRdb's table has in-frame clones only and misses some. The table lists under 300,000 clones, about four fifths of them singletons. This entry belongs to a study of blood T cell repertoires in COVID-19. Study information: Italy, Spain and the United States were the sources of the convalescent and acute COVID-19 samples.

The sequencing input was peripheral blood. The clonotype originates from a man aged 25 to 45 who had recovered from COVID-19. V and J are TRBV3-1 (or the pseudogene TRBV3-2) and TRBJ2-1, with TRBD2 matching 8 bases. The CDR3 DNA reads as TGTGCCAGCAGCCAAACCCGGGGGGGGCGATCGGGTGAGCAGTTCTTC. Amino acid sequence: CASSQTRGGRSGEQFF.